This entry lists 24 T cell receptor beta chains sequenced from one sample in a study of technical replicates of blood from several donors. Clones were read by immunoSEQ multiplex PCR, and TCRdb kept only the in-frame ones, dropping some. This table has around 90,000 clones, around 94% appearing once. The sequenced material came from T cells isolated from PBMCs. The receptors were sampled from a human donor in good health.

The sample holds one count of this clone. This rearrangement joins TRBV11-2 to TRBJ2-1; 10 bases align to TRBD2. CDR3 length: 15 amino acids. The V segment lost 6 bases and the J segment 7 bases; nucleotides outside the gene matches: 9. Germline assignment: CDR1 SGHAT and CDR2 FQNNGV. The CDR3 spells CASRRPGLASNEQFF. Here the CDR3 DNA reads TGTGCCAGCAGACGACCGGGACTAGCGAGTAATGAGCAGTTCTTC.

The chain employs TRBV4-1 and TRBJ1-5; 7 bases are shared with TRBD1. Germline lookup yields CDR1 MGHRA and CDR2 YSYEKL. The CDR3 consists of 21 residues. V was clipped by 1 base and J by 4 bases; unmatched bases: 22. CDR3 amino acids: CASSQGPLLRTGIEPNQPQHF. The CDR3 nucleotides are TGCGCCAGCAGCCAAGGCCCCCTCCTGAGGACAGGCATAGAGCCGAATCAGCCCCAGCATTTT.

The chain couples TRBV5-5 to TRBJ2-7, with D tentatively TRBD1 (5 bases). CDR1 and CDR2 (germline): SGHKS, YYEKEE (reference sequence). V lost 0 bases and J 5 bases, leaving 15 bases between the germline ends. The CDR3 covers 15 residues. The CDR3 loop is CASSLGMTVINEQYF. The CDR3 DNA sequence: TGTGCCAGCAGCTTGGGAATGACAGTTATCAACGAGCAGTACTTC.

V is TRBV4-1 and J is TRBJ2-1, with 12 nucleotides matching TRBD2. The V and J ends lost 1 base and 8 bases, in that order; junction bases with no gene match: 6. Germline lookup yields CDR1 MGHRA and CDR2 YSYEKL. This CDR3 has 16 residues. The DNA for the CDR3 is TGCGCCAGCAGCCAAGCAACTAGCGGGGGGCGGGATGAGCAGTTCTTC. This gives the protein CASSQATSGGRDEQFF.

This clone was recorded once. J is TRBJ2-4 and V is TRBV11-3; 7 bases are a match to TRBD1. In germline, CDR1 is SGHNT, CDR2 YENEEA. V dropped 5 bases and J dropped 9; count of bases not matched to a gene: 7. This CDR3 contains 13 residues. The CDR3 here is CASSLGTASIQYF. In DNA form, the CDR3 reads TGTGCCAGCAGCCTAGGGACAGCTTCCATTCAGTACTTC.

This chain joins TRBV7-3 and TRBJ2-1; possibly TRBD2 for D (6 bases). V lost 8 bases and J 0 bases, leaving 14 bases between the germline ends. The CDR3 sequence is 15 residues long. The V gene's germline CDR1 is SGHTA and CDR2 FQGTGA. The CDR3 sequence: CASSSPGSSYNEQFF. Here the CDR3 DNA reads TGTGCCAGCTCATCCCCCGGGAGCTCCTACAATGAGCAGTTCTTC.

The chain links TRBV18 to TRBJ2-2; 7 bases map to TRBD2. V lost 0 bases and J lost 5; bases outside the gene matches: 6. Germline values: CDR1 KGHSH, CDR2 LQKENI. This CDR3 region has 16 residues. In DNA form, the CDR3 reads TGTGCCAGCTCACCACCGGGAGGGAGGAGTACCGGGGAGCTGTTTTTT. It translates to CASSPPGGRSTGELFF. Drawing the rest from reference TRBV18 and TRBJ2-2, the complete variable domain is NAGVMQNPRHLVRRRGQEARLRCSPMKGHSHVYWYRQLPEEGLKFMVYLQKENIIDESGMPKERFSAEFPKEGPSILRIQQVVRGDSAAYFCASSPPGGRSTGELFFGEGSRLTVL.

V usage is TRBV27 and J usage is TRBJ1-6; 11 positions match TRBD1. V lost 7 bases to trimming and J lost 6 bases; unmatched junction nucleotides: 8. The germline V gene encodes CDR1 MNHEY and CDR2 SMNVEV (reference sequence). This CDR3 spans 16 amino acids. CDR3 sequence (DNA): TGTGCCAGCACCGTTACCGGGACAGGGGGTAATTCACCCCTCCACTTT. Its translation is CASTVTGTGGNSPLHF.

This chain uses TRBV6-5 with TRBJ2-7, with a possible D match to TRBD1 (6 bases). Germline V gene sequence: CDR1 MNHEY, CDR2 SVGAGI. This CDR3 region has 15 residues. Trimming took off 5 bases at V and 3 bases at J, with 17 bases between the two ends. CDR3 loop: CASSQSTGHGYEQYF. The CDR3, as DNA: TGTGCCAGCAGTCAAAGTACAGGGCATGGCTACGAGCAGTACTTC.

The genes are TRBV27 and TRBJ2-1, with a tentative D call TRBD1 (6 bases). V was clipped by 3 bases and J by 7 bases, with 13 bases between them. Looked up from germline, CDR1 is MNHEY and CDR2 is SMNVEV (reference sequence). The CDR3 has 14 residues. The CDR3 DNA reads as TGTGCCAGCAGTTTTAGGGGGAGAGGGAATGAGCAGTTCTTC. Its translation: CASSFRGRGNEQFF.

The V call is TRBV14, the J call TRBJ2-1, with TRBD2 matching 12 bases. Germline CDR1 reads SGHDN; CDR2 reads FVKESK. Trimming at V came to 5 bases and at J to 4 bases, leaving 3 bases not matched to a gene. The CDR3 is made up of 15 amino acids. The CDR3 loop reads CASSFTSGRYNEQFF. The CDR3 coding sequence is TGTGCCAGCAGCTTCACTAGCGGGAGGTACAATGAGCAGTTCTTC.

This clone was seen a single time. In DNA form, the CDR3 reads TGTGCCAGCAGGTCTCAGGGGGCAAGCAATCAGCCCCAGCATTTT. Translating it yields CASRSQGASNQPQHF. The chain combines TRBV28 with TRBJ1-5, with 8 bases aligning to TRBD1. With V trimmed by 6 bases and J by 1 base, 5 bases remained unmatched. The CDR3 sequence is 15 residues long. Germline V gives CDR1 MDHEN, CDR2 SYDVKM.

This rearrangement joins TRBV4-1 to TRBJ1-1; no reliable D call. CDR1 MGHRA and CDR2 YSYEKL come from the germline V gene. Between the trimmed V and J ends, which lost 0 bases and 3 bases, there was a span of 23 bases. This CDR3 spans 19 amino acids. The CDR3 DNA sequence: TGCGCCAGCAGCCAAGATCTTCGTCGTGCGTCAGCGCTCTACACTGAAGCTTTCTTT. Translated, it gives CASSQDLRRASALYTEAFF.

The chain recombines TRBV28 with TRBJ1-3, with TRBD1 identical over 8 bases. The V and J ends lost 6 bases and 0 bases, in that order; junction bases with no gene match: 4. From germline, CDR1 is MDHEN and CDR2 SYDVKM. The CDR3 is 15 amino acids. Here the CDR3 DNA reads TGTGCCAGCAGCGGGACAGGAGGCTCTGGAAACACCATATATTTT. Its protein is CASSGTGGSGNTIYF.

The chain combines TRBV4-1 with TRBJ1-1; a possible D gene is TRBD1 (6 bases). V was cut by 4 bases and J by 0 bases, with 18 bases left in between. This CDR3 has 17 residues. Germline V CDR1 and CDR2: MGHRA, YSYEKL. The DNA of the CDR3 is TGCGCCAGCAGCCCTCTTTCAGGGGCTGCGATGAACACTGAAGCTTTCTTT. The encoded protein is CASSPLSGAAMNTEAFF.

This rearrangement joins TRBV5-5 to TRBJ2-7; 10 positions match TRBD1. This CDR3 has 14 amino acids. The germline CDR1 and CDR2 sequences are SGHKS and YYEKEE (reference sequence). The junction had 3 bases not matched to a gene; V was cut back by 4 bases and J by 2 bases. The CDR3 spells CASSQDRGTYEQYF. For the CDR3, the DNA is TGTGCCAGCAGCCAGGACAGGGGGACCTACGAGCAGTACTTC.

This chain links TRBV30 with TRBJ2-1, with a possible D match to TRBD2 (5 bases). Looked up from germline, CDR1 is GTSNPN and CDR2 is SVGIG (reference sequence). V lost 1 base, J lost 4 bases, and 17 bases lay in between. The CDR3 length is 16 residues. The CDR3 region has the DNA TGTGCCTGGAGTGCACCCAGAGGACCGGGGTACAATGAGCAGTTCTTC. It specifies CAWSAPRGPGYNEQFF.

This clone was observed a few times. The chain recombines TRBV7-2 with TRBJ1-5; no firm D call. Germline CDR1 SGHTA, CDR2 FQGNSA. This CDR3 comprises 12 residues. Trimming removed 5 bases from V and 5 bases from J, with 7 bases in between. The CDR3 nucleotides are TGTGCCAGCAGCAAGCTTTATCAGCCCCAGCATTTT. Its translation is CASSKLYQPQHF. Drawing the rest from reference TRBV7-2 and TRBJ1-5, the complete variable domain is GAGVSQSPSNKVTEKGKDVELRCDPISGHTALYWYRQSLGQGLEFLIYFQGNSAPDKSGLPSDRFSAERTGGSVSTLTIQRTQQEDSAVYLCASSKLYQPQHFGDGTRLSIL.

As DNA, the CDR3 is TGTGCCAGCAACCGAGGAGGGGCTATTAATCAGCCCCAGCATTTT. This sequence encodes CASNRGGAINQPQHF. V is TRBV6-1 and J is TRBJ1-5; tentative D call: TRBD1 (5 bases). The length of the CDR3 is 15 residues. From germline, CDR1 is MNHNS and CDR2 SASEGT. V was pared by 7 bases and J by 4 bases, with 17 bases between.

This clone was counted once. One junction end does not reproduce the germline sequence, and a read error may be involved. The V call is TRBV6-1, the J call TRBJ1-5, with D tentatively TRBD1 (5 bases). The length of the CDR3 is 14 residues. Germline loops: CDR1 MNHNS, CDR2 SASEGT. The CDR3 nucleotides are TGTGCCAGCAGTGAATGGGGCGGCAAGCAGCCCCAGCATTTT. This codes for CASSEWGGKQPQHF.

Points on this clone: The junction departs from germline at one end; a sequencing error may be responsible. This sequence joins TRBV5-1 and TRBJ2-5; 7 nucleotides align to TRBD1. The CDR3 spans 13 residues. Germline assignment: CDR1 SGHRS and CDR2 YFSETQ. The CDR3 nucleotides are TGCGCCAGCAGATTGGGACAGCAAGAGACCCAGTACTTC. Translated: CASRLGQQETQYF.

This sequence joins TRBV4-1 and TRBJ1-1; the D gene is possibly TRBD1 (6 bases). Germline CDR1 reads MGHRA; CDR2 reads YSYEKL. V lost 0 bases to trimming and J lost 2 bases, with 10 bases between them. There are 15 residues in the CDR3. As DNA, the CDR3 is TGCGCCAGCAGCCAAGAACAGGGAGTTAACACTGAAGCTTTCTTT. Encoded protein: CASSQEQGVNTEAFF.

The gene calls are TRBV7-3 and TRBJ2-1; perhaps TRBD2 as D (5 bases). There are 16 residues in the CDR3. V lost 0 bases and J lost 5, with 14 bases in between. CDR1 and CDR2 from the germline V gene are SGHTA and FQGTGA. In DNA, the CDR3 is TGTGCCAGCAGCTTAACGGCGGGCCCGGCAGACAATGAGCAGTTCTTC. It translates to CASSLTAGPADNEQFF.

In its sample, this clone was seen once. The rearrangement joins TRBV6-5 to TRBJ1-2; D unclear. The CDR3 totals 15 residues. The V and J ends lost 0 bases and 6 bases respectively, with 14 bases between them. Germline-derived CDR1 and CDR2 are MNHEY and SVGAGI. The CDR3 reads CASSYSFRSRDGYTF. In DNA form, the CDR3 reads TGTGCCAGCAGTTACTCGTTCCGTAGCCGAGATGGCTACACCTTC.